This TCR beta chain was identified during a study of blood T cell repertoires in COVID-19. TCRdb keeps only in-frame clones here, not all; method: immunoSEQ multiplex PCR. The table has 140,000 to 150,000 clones, 80% to 85% seen once. Per germline, CDR1 SGDLS and CDR2 YYNGEE. This CDR3 has 16 residues. The V and J ends lost 0 bases and 1 base respectively, with 11 bases between them. The receptor's source is a woman aged 50 to 60 who had been exposed to COVID-19. V is TRBV9 and J is TRBJ2-1; D may be TRBD2 (7 bases). The sequenced material came from PBMCs or T cells enriched from blood (not recorded which). CDR3 sequence: CASSVAGGASYNEQFF. The CDR3 region has the DNA TGTGCCAGCAGCGTAGCTGGGGGGGCTTCCTACAATGAGCAGTTCTTC.